Listed below are T cell receptor beta chains from one sample, sequenced in a study of vaccination effects on CD4 cells after COVID-19. Method: immunoSEQ multiplex PCR; TCRdb's copy keeps in-frame clones and lacks some. The table records about 74,000 clones, roughly three quarters of them present only once. These receptors are not linked to any known antigen. This specimen consisted of CD4+ T cells from PBMCs cultured without peptide, obtained before COVID-19 vaccination. The receptors derive from a human donor who received a COVID-19 vaccine. Each CDR3 is given with its conserved first and last residue. The D gene is left open where the match is weak. Only part of the rows carry a size: once, few, many, or a class if the clone is expanded.

v_call	clone_size	j_call	d_call	cdr3_nt	cdr3_aa
TRBV7-3	.	TRBJ2-3	.	TGTGCCAGCAGCTCCCTCGCCGGGACCAGCACAGATACGCAGTATTTT	CASSSLAGTSTDTQYF
TRBV5-1	.	TRBJ2-5	.	TGCGCCAGCAGCTTGGCCTTTGTAGATTTTGGTGAGACCCAGTACTTC	CASSLAFVDFGETQYF
TRBV2	.	TRBJ2-1	.	TGTGCCAGCAGTGGGACAGCCGGCAATGAGCAGTTCTTC	CASSGTAGNEQFF
TRBV18	.	TRBJ2-1	TRBD2	TGTGCCAGCTCAGAATTTAGCGGGGGCGCCTACAATGAGCAGTTCTTC	CASSEFSGGAYNEQFF
TRBV5-1	.	TRBJ2-3	.	TGCGCCAGCAGCTTGTGGCCCACAGGTTCTAGCACAGATACGCAGTATTTT	CASSLWPTGSSTDTQYF
TRBV18	few	TRBJ1-4	.	TGTGCCAGCTCACCGTGGACAGCAACTAATGAAAAACTGTTTTTT	CASSPWTATNEKLFF
TRBV27	.	TRBJ1-3	TRBD1	TGTGCCAGCAGTAGCGGACAGGGAGCGGCGGGAAACACCATATATTTT	CASSSGQGAAGNTIYF
TRBV6-5	.	TRBJ1-1	TRBD1	TGTGCCAGCAGCAAACCGACAGGGGGGAGCACTGAAGCTTTCTTT	CASSKPTGGSTEAFF
TRBV18	once	TRBJ2-1	TRBD2	TGTGCCAGCTCACCACCGGGACTAGCGGGGGGGCCGTCACATGAGCAGTTCTTC	CASSPPGLAGGPSHEQFF
TRBV24-1	.	TRBJ2-5	.	TGTGCCACCAGTGGGACAGCCGCAGCGGGCGAGACCCAGTACTTC	CATSGTAAAGETQYF
TRBV6-1	.	TRBJ1-6	.	TGTGCCAGCAGCCGGGATCGCGATAATTCACCCCTCCACTTT	CASSRDRDNSPLHF
TRBV3-1/TRBV3-2	.	TRBJ2-2	TRBD1	TGTGCCAGCAGCCAAGGGTGGGAGACAGGGACCGGGGAGCTGTTTTTT	CASSQGWETGTGELFF
TRBV5-1	.	TRBJ1-2	.	TGCGCCAGCAGCTTGGATCGGGGGACCTATGGCTACACCTTC	CASSLDRGTYGYTF